Presented here are 25 T cell receptor beta chains from one specimen sequenced in a study of blood T cell dynamics during melanoma immunotherapy. Method: immunoSEQ multiplex PCR; TCRdb's copy keeps in-frame clones and lacks some. The repertoire holds 5,500 to 8,500 clones, with roughly 88% as singletons. Time point reported: pre-treatment baseline. The specimen was blood, collected from a patient treated with checkpoint blockade. These receptors all stem from a human donor with melanoma. Some clones in this sample may be carry-over from other donors' samples.

This clone was detected only a few times. This sequence joins TRBV7-9 and TRBJ1-5, with TRBD1 matching 7 bases. V gave up 2 bases and J gave up 7 bases; unmatched junction bases: 5. The CDR3 contains 14 residues. From germline, CDR1 is SEHNR and CDR2 FQNEAQ (reference sequence). The CDR3 sequence: CASSLSSGQQPQHF. The CDR3 DNA reads TGTGCCAGCAGCTTAAGTTCGGGACAGCAGCCCCAGCATTTT.

This sequence joins TRBV19 and TRBJ2-1, with D perhaps TRBD1 or TRBD2 (6 bases each). Germline V gives CDR1 LNHDA, CDR2 SQIVND (reference sequence). V lost 5 bases, J lost 1 base, and 15 bases lay in between. This CDR3 comprises 16 residues. CDR3 sequence (DNA): TGTGCCAGTAGTCGCAGCGGAGGGGGTTCCTACAATGAGCAGTTCTTC. This encodes CASSRSGGGSYNEQFF.

The J gene is TRBJ2-1, the V gene TRBV15; 11 bases match TRBD1. Germline V gene sequence: CDR1 LNHNV, CDR2 YYDKDF (reference sequence). This CDR3 has 15 amino acids. V shed 0 bases and J 9 bases; nucleotides not matched to a gene: 4. CDR3 sequence reads: CATSRDRTGGGEQFF. CDR3 bases: TGTGCCACCAGCAGAGATAGGACAGGGGGCGGTGAGCAGTTCTTC.

This chain uses TRBV25-1 with TRBJ2-1, with 7 bases lining up with TRBD1. With 7 bases clipped from V and 4 bases from J, the junction kept 4 bases outside the gene matches. The CDR3 runs to 13 residues. From germline, CDR1 is MGHDK and CDR2 SYGVNS. CDR3 DNA sequence: TGTGCCAGCAAGGGGGCGGCGTACAATGAGCAGTTCTTC. It codes for CASKGAAYNEQFF.

The J gene is TRBJ1-1, the V gene TRBV19, with no clear D. This CDR3 comprises 12 residues. Trimming cost V 8 bases and J 4 bases, with 11 bases left between them. CDR1 and CDR2 from the germline V gene are LNHDA and SQIVND (reference sequence). The CDR3 nucleotides read TGTGCCAGTTTTACAGAGGGCACTGAAGCTTTCTTT. Translating it yields CASFTEGTEAFF.

The chain links TRBV9 to TRBJ2-5, with D uncertain. The length of the CDR3 is 12 residues. Per germline, CDR1 SGDLS and CDR2 YYNGEE. V shed 3 bases and J shed 0 bases, with 3 bases lying between them. The CDR3 sequence: CASSAHQETQYF. CDR3 DNA: TGTGCCAGCAGCGCGCACCAAGAGACCCAGTACTTC.

CDR3 residues: CASSPRTGFTPLHF. As DNA, the CDR3 is TGTGCCAGCAGCCCGAGGACAGGGTTTACACCCCTCCACTTT. This chain connects TRBV7-2 to TRBJ1-6, with 8 bases aligning to TRBD1. CDR1 SGHTA and CDR2 FQGNSA come from the germline V gene. J lost 11 bases, V lost 5 bases, and 8 bases had no gene match. The CDR3 has 14 amino acids.

V usage is TRBV7-3 and J usage is TRBJ2-3, with 9 nucleotides matching TRBD2. V lost 2 bases, J lost 4 bases, and 4 bases stayed unmatched. From germline, CDR1 is SGHTA and CDR2 FQGTGA. The CDR3 is made up of 15 amino acids. The CDR3 DNA sequence: TGTGCCAGCAGCTTAGCGGGAGGGCCCGCAGATACGCAGTATTTT. Amino acids: CASSLAGGPADTQYF. The whole variable domain, filled in from reference TRBV7-3 and TRBJ2-3, reads GAGVSQTPSNKVTEKGKYVELRCDPISGHTALYWYRQSLGQGPEFLIYFQGTGAADDSGLPNDRFFAVRPEGSVSTLKIQRTERGDSAVYLCASSLAGGPADTQYFGPGTRLTVL.

This sequence joins TRBV4-2 and TRBJ2-7; no definite D call. Germline CDR1 and CDR2: LGHNA and YNFKEQ. With 0 bases removed from V and 4 bases from J, the gap between germline ends came to 1 base. This CDR3 is 11 amino acids long. CDR3 loop: CASSQEYEQYF. The DNA for the CDR3 is TGTGCCAGCAGCCAAGAATACGAGCAGTACTTC.

The V and J genes are TRBV5-6 and TRBJ2-2; D unclear. Trimming pared 0 bases from V and 0 bases from J, leaving 6 bases between. The length of the CDR3 is 15 residues. Germline V gene lookup returns CDR1 SGHDT and CDR2 YYEEEE. CDR3: CASSLGFTNTGELFF. The CDR3, as DNA: TGTGCCAGCAGCTTGGGCTTCACGAACACCGGGGAGCTGTTTTTT.

The chain joins TRBV5-1 to TRBJ2-7; the D call may be TRBD1 or TRBD2 (6 bases each). V shed 4 bases and J shed 1 base, with 21 bases lying between them. The germline V gene has CDR1 SGHRS and CDR2 YFSETQ. The CDR3 loop spans 17 amino acids. The CDR3 loop is CASSHSGRTARSYEQYF. CDR3 bases: TGCGCCAGCAGCCATAGCGGTCGGACAGCACGATCCTACGAGCAGTACTTC.

The V and J genes are TRBV6-5 and TRBJ2-7, with D perhaps matching TRBD2 (6 bases). CDR3 length: 13 residues. CDR1 and CDR2 from the germline V gene are MNHEY and SVGAGI. Trimming pared 0 bases from V and 6 bases from J, leaving 9 bases between. The CDR3 region is CASSYSRGAEQYF. CDR3 bases: TGTGCCAGCAGTTACTCACGCGGGGCCGAGCAGTACTTC.

The V gene is TRBV4-1, the J gene TRBJ2-5; perhaps TRBD1 as D (5 bases). The CDR3 spans 14 residues. V shed 1 base and J shed 0 bases, with 6 bases lying between them. Germline V gene data show CDR1 as MGHRA and CDR2 as YSYEKL. The CDR3 bases are TGCGCCAGCAGCCAAGCAGGGAACCAAGAGACCCAGTACTTC. It is translated as CASSQAGNQETQYF.

V and J are TRBV6-1 and TRBJ1-3, with unresolved D. The last part of the DNA fits TRBJ2-2 better; the J call may be wrong. This CDR3 spans 13 amino acids. In germline, CDR1 is MNHNS, CDR2 SASEGT. The CDR3 loop is CASSEATAGELFF. CDR3 nucleotides: TGTGCCAGCAGTGAAGCGACGGCCGGGGAGCTGTTTTTT.

The V and J genes are TRBV5-8 and TRBJ2-1, with D perhaps matching TRBD2 (6 bases). The CDR3 loop spans 14 amino acids. Trimming pared 6 bases from V and 3 bases from J, leaving 13 bases between. Germline V gene data show CDR1 as SGHTS and CDR2 as YDEGEE. CDR3 sequence reads: CASTRKDYYNEQFF. DNA for the CDR3: TGTGCCAGCACACGGAAGGACTACTACAATGAGCAGTTCTTC.

This chain joins TRBV30 and TRBJ1-6; tentatively, D is TRBD1 (5 bases). From germline, CDR1 is GTSNPN and CDR2 SVGIG (reference sequence). Trimming removed 2 bases from V and 9 bases from J, with 17 bases in between. The CDR3 contains 15 residues. The CDR3 is CAWSTIDSRRSPLHF. CDR3 in DNA: TGTGCCTGGAGTACTATCGACAGTCGGCGTTCACCCCTCCACTTT.

The genes are TRBV5-1 and TRBJ2-5; possible D gene TRBD1, 5 bases. The better agreement between TRBJ2-7 and the DNA end casts doubt on the J call. CDR1 and CDR2 (germline): SGHRS, YFSETQ. This CDR3 is 12 amino acids long. This CDR3 reads CASSLTGSEQYF. Here the CDR3 DNA reads TGCGCCAGCAGCCTTACAGGATCCGAGCAGTACTTC.

This clone was seen a handful of times. The gene calls are TRBV19 and TRBJ2-2; perhaps D is TRBD1 or TRBD2 (5 bases each). The CDR3 is made up of 15 amino acids. Per germline, CDR1 LNHDA and CDR2 SQIVND (reference sequence). Trimming stripped 5 bases from V and 3 bases from J, with 13 bases between. This CDR3 reads CASSLPLGDTGELFF. CDR3 sequence (DNA): TGTGCCAGTAGTCTCCCCCTGGGGGACACCGGGGAGCTGTTTTTT.

The V and J genes are TRBV9 and TRBJ2-6; D possibly corresponds to TRBD1 (5 bases). The CDR3 is made up of 17 amino acids. V was pared by 4 bases and J by 2 bases, with 16 bases between. Germline V gene data show CDR1 as SGDLS and CDR2 as YYNGEE. The CDR3 protein is CASSPWGSSPGANVLTF. In DNA form, the CDR3 reads TGTGCCAGCAGCCCGTGGGGCAGTTCCCCTGGGGCCAACGTCCTGACTTTC.

The CDR3 DNA follows: TGCGCCAGCAGCCGGATGGCGGGGACTAGCACAGATACGCAGTATTTT. Its protein product is CASSRMAGTSTDTQYF. The chain employs TRBV4-1 and TRBJ2-3, with D possibly being TRBD2 (6 bases). Germline V gene lookup returns CDR1 MGHRA and CDR2 YSYEKL. Between the trimmed V and J ends, which lost 4 bases and 0 bases, there was a span of 14 bases. This CDR3 has 16 amino acids.

The chain uses TRBV7-2 and TRBJ2-1, with TRBD2 as a possible D gene (6 bases). The CDR3 spans 14 residues. Germline V gene sequence: CDR1 SGHTA, CDR2 FQGNSA. Trimming removed 5 bases at V and 12 bases at J, with 20 bases between. CDR3 DNA sequence: TGTGCCAGCAGCAACCAAGGGACTCTAGACCGGCAGTTCTTC. This gives the protein CASSNQGTLDRQFF.

The chain has TRBV25-1 and TRBJ2-1, with a possible D match to TRBD1 (5 bases). This CDR3 region has 15 residues. Germline loops: CDR1 MGHDK, CDR2 SYGVNS. Between the trimmed V and J ends, which lost 1 base and 2 bases, there was a span of 9 bases. CDR3 in DNA: TGTGCCAGCAGTGAATGGGCAGGGACCTACAATGAGCAGTTCTTC. Protein: CASSEWAGTYNEQFF.

This clone was seen a handful of times. This chain links TRBV5-5 with TRBJ1-5; D unclear. CDR1 is SGHKS, CDR2 YYEKEE, per germline (reference sequence). The CDR3 has 15 residues. Between the trimmed V and J ends, which lost 0 bases and 2 bases, there was a span of 9 bases. The DNA for the CDR3 is TGTGCCAGCAGCTTGGGGCCCGGAGGCAATCAGCCCCAGCATTTT. It codes for CASSLGPGGNQPQHF.

This sequence joins TRBV19 and TRBJ1-1, with D tentatively TRBD1 (6 bases). Germline loops: CDR1 LNHDA, CDR2 SQIVND (reference sequence). This CDR3 is built from 16 residues. V dropped 2 bases and J dropped 4 bases, with 17 bases sitting between them. This chain's CDR3 is CASSIRGGQETTEAFF. CDR3 sequence (DNA): TGTGCCAGTAGTATACGGGGGGGCCAGGAGACCACTGAAGCTTTCTTT. The full variable domain, its missing parts supplied by reference TRBV19 and TRBJ1-1, is DGGITQSPKYLFRKEGQNVTLSCEQNLNHDAMYWYRQDPGQGLRLIYYSQIVNDFQKGDIAEGYSVSREKKESFPLTVTSAQKNPTAFYLCASSIRGGQETTEAFFGQGTRLTVV.

The chain employs TRBV28 and TRBJ2-7, with 10 bases that match TRBD1. Per germline, CDR1 MDHEN and CDR2 SYDVKM. The CDR3 contains 15 residues. J was trimmed by 4 bases and V by 6 bases; bases with no gene match: 9. The CDR3 DNA follows: TGTGCCAGCAGCCTGCCAGGGACAGGGGTTTACGAGCAGTACTTC. Residues: CASSLPGTGVYEQYF.